The T cell receptor beta chain described here comes from a study of shared clonotypes between healthy human individuals. Only in-frame clones appear in the TCRdb table, and some are missing; sequencing was by immunoSEQ multiplex PCR. The sample lists about 480,000 clones, about four fifths occurring once. Sequences were obtained from PBMCs. This receptor was identified in a woman aged 40-49 years in good health. Some clones in this sample may be carry-over from other donors' samples.

The CDR3 sequence is CASSPQTGSYEQYF. The CDR3 DNA reads as TGTGCCAGCTCACCACAGACAGGTTCGTACGAGCAGTACTTC. The chain recombines TRBV18 with TRBJ2-7; possible D gene TRBD1, 6 bases. V lost 1 base and J lost 4, with 11 bases in between. The germline V gene has CDR1 KGHSH and CDR2 LQKENI. This CDR3 has 14 amino acids.